These 18 T cell receptor beta chains were all obtained from the same sample, sequenced in a study of cytotoxic CD8 clonotypes in ibrutinib-treated CLL. Sequencing was performed with immunoSEQ multiplex PCR; in TCRdb, only in-frame clones are kept and a portion is missing. The data contain 100,000 to 150,000 clones, approximately 85% of them singletons. The sample in question was PBMCs, obtained after 24 months of ibrutinib treatment. The receptors here all came from a human donor with chronic lymphocytic leukemia.

The V and J genes are TRBV10-3 and TRBJ1-2, with D unresolved. Looked up from germline, CDR1 is ENHRY and CDR2 is SYGVKD. This CDR3 is built from 12 residues. Deletions cut 6 bases from V and 3 bases from J, with 8 bases between. In DNA form, the CDR3 reads TGTGCCATCAGCCCTGAAGACTATGGCTACACCTTC. Amino acid sequence: CAISPEDYGYTF.

The chain combines TRBV6-5 with TRBJ1-1, with unresolved D. The CDR3 loop spans 13 amino acids. V was clipped by 2 bases and J by 3 bases, with 7 bases between them. CDR1 and CDR2 (germline): MNHEY, SVGAGI. The CDR3 nucleotides are TGTGCCAGCAGTTACGCGTATTACACTGAAGCTTTCTTT. Translated, it gives CASSYAYYTEAFF.

The chain recombines TRBV9 with TRBJ2-1; the match to TRBD2 covers 7 bases. CDR3 length: 15 amino acids. The germline V gene encodes CDR1 SGDLS and CDR2 YYNGEE. V was clipped by 0 bases and J by 3 bases; unmatched bases: 3. CDR3 DNA: TGTGCCAGCAGCGTAGGCGGGGGTGTCTACAATGAGCAGTTCTTC. It specifies CASSVGGGVYNEQFF.

The chain is built from TRBV15 and TRBJ2-7; D is ambiguous. Between the trimmed V and J ends, which lost 3 bases and 3 bases, there was a span of 3 bases. CDR1 and CDR2 (germline): LNHNV, YYDKDF (reference sequence). The CDR3 consists of 11 residues. CDR3 sequence (DNA): TGTGCCACCAGCAGTAGCTACGAGCAGTACTTC. Its translation is CATSSSYEQYF.

The chain couples TRBV7-9 to TRBJ2-4; tentative D call: TRBD2 (6 bases). Germline CDR1 and CDR2: SEHNR and FQNEAQ (reference sequence). Trimming stripped 5 bases from V and 0 bases from J, with 14 bases between. The length of the CDR3 is 16 residues. Written as DNA, the CDR3 is TGTGCCAGCAGCCACGGGGGACTGCTAGCCAAAAACATTCAGTACTTC. Its protein product is CASSHGGLLAKNIQYF. The complete variable domain, with remaining parts taken from reference TRBV7-9 and TRBJ2-4, reads DTGVSQNPRHKITKRGQNVTFRCDPISEHNRLYWYRQTLGQGPEFLTYFQNEAQLEKSRLLSDRFSAERPKGSFSTLEIQRTEQGDSAMYLCASSHGGLLAKNIQYFGAGTRLSVL.

The genes are TRBV7-2 and TRBJ1-4; tentative D call: TRBD1 (6 bases). This CDR3 contains 14 residues. V was pared by 5 bases and J by 6 bases, with 13 bases between. Germline CDR1 and CDR2: SGHTA and FQGNSA. CDR3: CASSLDRSYEKLFF. CDR3 bases: TGTGCCAGCAGCCTGGACAGATCCTATGAAAAACTGTTTTTT.

The chain recombines TRBV28 with TRBJ2-2, with D possibly being TRBD2 (5 bases). CDR1 and CDR2 (germline): MDHEN, SYDVKM. Deletions cut 3 bases from V and 4 bases from J, with 15 bases between. The CDR3 is 16 amino acids. The CDR3 spells CASSFPTGLSTGELFF. The DNA of the CDR3 is TGTGCCAGCAGTTTCCCTACGGGATTAAGCACCGGGGAGCTGTTTTTT.

V usage is TRBV7-2 and J usage is TRBJ2-1, with 11 bases matching TRBD2. The CDR3 contains 14 residues. The germline V gene has CDR1 SGHTA and CDR2 FQGNSA. After removal of 6 bases from V and 7 bases from J, the junction contained 5 bases not matched to a gene. Here the CDR3 DNA reads TGTGCCAGCAGTCCGGGACTAGCGGTGAATGAGCAGTTCTTC. This translates into CASSPGLAVNEQFF.

The chain couples TRBV29-1 to TRBJ1-2; no clear D gene. Germline lookup yields CDR1 SQVTM and CDR2 ANQGSEA. This CDR3 has 14 residues. Trimming left V 0 bases short and J 7 bases short, with 15 bases between. CDR3 bases: TGCAGCGTTGAAGATCTAAGTTCTCATCGTGGCTACACCTTC. Its translation: CSVEDLSSHRGYTF.

This clone was recorded only once. The J gene is TRBJ1-2, the V gene TRBV27, with 9 bases identical to TRBD1. Trimming took 5 bases from V and 3 from J; bases not matched to a gene: 16. CDR1 and CDR2 (germline): MNHEY, SMNVEV (reference sequence). The CDR3 has 18 amino acids. Written as DNA, the CDR3 is TGTGCCAGCAGTAGCCTAGGGTTCCAGGGACAGGGACACTATGGCTACACCTTC. Amino acids: CASSSLGFQGQGHYGYTF.

V usage is TRBV27 and J usage is TRBJ2-5; D may be TRBD2 (6 bases). Germline V gene lookup returns CDR1 MNHEY and CDR2 SMNVEV (reference sequence). The V end lost 3 bases, the J end lost 2 bases, and 10 bases lay between the germline ends. The CDR3 length is 14 residues. CDR3 region: CASSLAGRQETQYF. CDR3 sequence (DNA): TGTGCCAGCAGTTTGGCGGGGAGACAAGAGACCCAGTACTTC.

V and J are TRBV19 and TRBJ2-3, with a possible D match to TRBD1 (6 bases). Trimming stripped 10 bases from V and 0 bases from J, with 14 bases between. The CDR3 runs to 14 residues. The germline gives CDR1 LNHDA, CDR2 SQIVND (reference sequence). CDR3 sequence: CAINRDSSTDTQYF. The CDR3 DNA sequence: TGTGCCATCAACAGGGATTCTAGCACAGATACGCAGTATTTT.

This chain connects TRBV5-5 to TRBJ2-7, with D tentatively TRBD2 (6 bases). This CDR3 is 14 amino acids long. Germline CDR1 reads SGHKS; CDR2 reads YYEKEE (reference sequence). Between the trimmed V and J ends, which lost 1 base and 4 bases, there was a span of 12 bases. CDR3 region: CASSLPGLTYEQYF. The CDR3 DNA sequence: TGTGCCAGCAGCTTGCCCGGACTAACTTACGAGCAGTACTTC. The whole variable domain, filled in from reference TRBV5-5 and TRBJ2-7, reads DAGVTQSPTHLIKTRGQQVTLRCSPISGHKSVSWYQQVLGQGPQFIFQYYEKEERGRGNFPDRFSARQFPNYSSELNVNALLLGDSALYLCASSLPGLTYEQYFGPGTRLTVT.

The chain links TRBV2 to TRBJ1-1, with TRBD1 matching 8 bases. CDR1 and CDR2 from the germline V gene are SNHLY and FYNNEI. There are 13 residues in the CDR3. V shed 11 bases, J shed 7 bases, and the junction held 12 bases outside the gene matches. In DNA, the CDR3 is TGTGCCGGAGGTGGACAGGGAAGAGGTGAAGCTTTCTTT. It encodes CAGGGQGRGEAFF.

The chain has TRBV7-2 and TRBJ2-7; tentatively, D is TRBD1 (6 bases). The ends were cut back, 5 bases at V and 6 bases at J, with 20 bases in the middle. CDR3 length: 15 amino acids. Germline loops: CDR1 SGHTA, CDR2 FQGNSA. CDR3 in amino acids: CASSIQGAEKGEQYF. The CDR3 bases are TGTGCCAGCAGCATACAGGGAGCCGAAAAAGGCGAGCAGTACTTC.

The chain combines TRBV5-1 with TRBJ2-7; 9 bases agree with TRBD1. Trimming removed 4 bases from V and 5 bases from J; junction bases left unmatched: 4. The germline V gene has CDR1 SGHRS and CDR2 YFSETQ. The CDR3 has 13 amino acids. This CDR3 reads CASSTGQGHEQYF. The DNA for the CDR3 is TGCGCCAGCAGCACGGGACAGGGCCACGAGCAGTACTTC. Full variable domain (outside the CDR3, taken from reference TRBV5-1 and TRBJ2-7): KAGVTQTPRYLIKTRGQQVTLSCSPISGHRSVSWYQQTPGQGLQFLFEYFSETQRNKGNFPGRFSGRQFSNSRSEMNVSTLELGDSALYLCASSTGQGHEQYFGPGTRLTVT.

V usage is TRBV7-9 and J usage is TRBJ2-1, with no clear D. The ends were cut back, 1 base at V and 7 bases at J, with 11 bases in the middle. Germline V gene lookup returns CDR1 SEHNR and CDR2 FQNEAQ (reference sequence). The CDR3 totals 14 residues. The CDR3 region is CASSLDRLINEQFF. In DNA, the CDR3 is TGTGCCAGCAGCTTAGATCGTCTCATTAATGAGCAGTTCTTC.

This clone was counted a single time. The chain combines TRBV4-2 with TRBJ2-7; 9 positions match TRBD2. Germline lookup yields CDR1 LGHNA and CDR2 YNFKEQ. The CDR3 length is 16 residues. The V and J ends lost 3 bases and 0 bases, in that order; junction bases with no gene match: 6. CDR3 in amino acids: CASSHLTSGSSYEQYF. The CDR3 nucleotides read TGTGCCAGCAGCCATCTCACTAGCGGGTCCTCCTACGAGCAGTACTTC.